This TCR beta chain emerged from a study of blood T cell repertoires in COVID-19. The cohort comprised adults aged about 18 to 100 years residing in approximately 25 US areas. Donors in Cohort 3 who had recovered were those with two negative PCRs, healthcare professional clearance, or resolution of their symptoms. Using immunoSEQ multiplex PCR, the repertoire was profiled, and TCRdb retains in-frame clones only, with some absent. The data hold 200,000 to 300,000 clones, with 86% observed a single time. The CDR3 has 16 residues. The junction had 10 bases not matched to a gene; V was cut back by 3 bases and J by 4 bases. Germline values: CDR1 KGHDR, CDR2 SFDVKD.

The chain carries TRBV24-1 and TRBJ2-5; 7 nucleotides match TRBD2. The receptor comes from a woman aged 45-60 years who had recovered from COVID-19. The sample was PBMCs or T cells enriched from blood (not recorded which). CDR3 nucleotides: TGTGCCACCAGTGATCCGGGGCGCAGGGAGGGAGAGACCCAGTACTTC. Its protein product is CATSDPGRREGETQYF.